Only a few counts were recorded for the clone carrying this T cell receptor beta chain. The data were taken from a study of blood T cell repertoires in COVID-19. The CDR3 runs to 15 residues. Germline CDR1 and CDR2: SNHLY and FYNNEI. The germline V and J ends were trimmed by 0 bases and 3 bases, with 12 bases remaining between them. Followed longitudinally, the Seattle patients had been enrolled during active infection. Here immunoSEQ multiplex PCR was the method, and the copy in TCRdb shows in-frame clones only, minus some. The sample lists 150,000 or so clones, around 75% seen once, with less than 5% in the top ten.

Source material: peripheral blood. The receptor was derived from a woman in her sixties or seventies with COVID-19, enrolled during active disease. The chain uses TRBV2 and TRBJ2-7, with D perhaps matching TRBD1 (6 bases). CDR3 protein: CASSEASGAGYEQYF. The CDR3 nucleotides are TGTGCCAGCAGTGAAGCTTCAGGGGCAGGCTACGAGCAGTACTTC.